This TCR beta chain emerged from a study of blood T cells in healthy people across ages. Notes on the study in general: Across samples, TCR beta diversity tracked strongly with naive T cell percentage.

This clonotype appeared a few times. The antigen is undetermined. Sample-barcoded 5' priming and a J-beta primer mix drove a second PCR of 7 to 11 cycles. Tagging of each cDNA molecule was performed by a template-switch adaptor with 12 random nucleotides. Sequencing of every sample gave 2.5 million or more CDR3-containing paired-end reads. One entry per CDR3 protein, called by TCRdb with MiXCR from the 5' RACE reads. The sample lists under 1 million distinct CDR3 sequences, around 42% occurring once. The CDR3 contains 14 residues. Germline V gene sequence: CDR1 MNHNS, CDR2 SASEGT. Sequencing was carried out using blood. This TCR was sampled from a man aged 55-75 years in good health. This chain links TRBV6-1 with TRBJ2-4; D may be TRBD1 (6 bases). The DNA end is more similar to TRBJ2-5, so the J call may be wrong. The chain's CDR3 is CASRERGSGETQYF. The CDR3, as DNA: TGTGCCAGCAGAGAAAGGGGGTCAGGAGAGACCCAGTACTTC.